What follows are 5 T cell receptor beta chains derived from one specimen sequenced in a study of cytotoxic CD8 clonotypes in ibrutinib-treated CLL. Method: immunoSEQ multiplex PCR; TCRdb's copy keeps in-frame clones and lacks some. The repertoire includes some 93,000 clones, 78% of them detected once, and less than 35% sits in the top ten. Here the sequenced sample was PBMCs, taken after 12 months of ibrutinib treatment. Every receptor here comes from a human donor with chronic lymphocytic leukemia.

The chain couples TRBV25-1 to TRBJ2-6; D is uncertain. The V end was cut by 8 bases, the J end by 0 bases, with 17 bases between. Germline values: CDR1 MGHDK, CDR2 SYGVNS. The CDR3 has 17 residues. In DNA, the CDR3 is TGTGCCAGCTCCCCTCCGGACCGACCCTCTGGGGCCAACGTCCTGACTTTC. Amino acids: CASSPPDRPSGANVLTF.

About this clone itself: A much larger clonotype is one base distant, so this may be a read error. The chain has TRBV2 and TRBJ1-5; D is unclear. There are 12 residues in the CDR3. Germline CDR1 is SNHLY and CDR2 is FYNNEI. V was cut by 7 bases and J by 0 bases, with 4 bases left in between. The CDR3 DNA is TGTGCCAGCACAAATAGCAATCAGCCCCAGCATTTT. Translation: CASTNSNQPQHF.

V is TRBV4-2 and J is TRBJ2-3; TRBD2 matches at 8 bases. The CDR3 is 16 residues long. Germline V gives CDR1 LGHNA, CDR2 YNFKEQ. J lost 3 bases, V lost 1 base, and 6 bases had no gene match. In DNA, the CDR3 is TGTGCCAGCAGCCAAGTACAGCGGGGGAGTACAGATACGCAGTATTTT. It yields the protein CASSQVQRGSTDTQYF.

This chain connects TRBV29-1 to TRBJ2-7; 7 bases are shared with TRBD1. The CDR3 is 12 residues long. CDR1 and CDR2 from the germline V gene are SQVTM and ANQGSEA. V was pared by 6 bases and J by 3 bases, with 5 bases of the junction left unmatched. The CDR3 sequence is CSVRQGDYEQYF. The DNA of the CDR3 is TGCAGCGTACGGCAGGGGGACTACGAGCAGTACTTC.

Comments on this clone: Sequence at one end of the junction differs from germline and may be a read error. The chain has TRBV7-2 and TRBJ2-5; D gene uncertain. Germline lookup yields CDR1 SGHTA and CDR2 FQGNSA. The CDR3 sequence is 14 residues long. CDR3 sequence: CASTLERGQETQYF. The CDR3 DNA reads as TGTGCCAGCACCTTAGAAAGAGGACAAGAGACCCAGTACTTC.